A selection of T cell receptor beta chains follows, all from one sample in a study of T cell clonotyping in hematopoietic cell transplantation. Measured with immunoSEQ multiplex PCR; TCRdb has only the in-frame clones, and not every one. Seen here are 10,000 to 14,000 clones, 89% observed once, and the top ten hold more than 15%. The source material was PBMCs, sampled 100 days after allogeneic stem cell transplant. These receptors were collected from an older female patient who had an allogeneic stem cell transplant from an unrelated donor, so the T cells may come from the graft donor. Some clones in this sample may be carry-over from other donors' samples. Each CDR3 is given with its conserved first and last residue. A D gene is named only where the DNA matches it firmly. Only some rows state a clone size, as once, few, many or a class for expanded clones.

v_call,d_call,j_call,clone_size,cdr3_nt,cdr3_aa
TRBV28,-,TRBJ1-3,-,TGTGCCAGCAGTCTGTATGGAAACACCATATATTTT,CASSLYGNTIYF
TRBV29-1,-,TRBJ2-1,once,TGCAGCGTTAAAGACAGCCTCTCCTACAATGAGCAGTTCTTC,CSVKDSLSYNEQFF
TRBV21-1,-,TRBJ2-7,-,TGTGCCAGCAGCAAAGTATGGGGACAGGGGAAAGATCGGCAGTACTTC,CASSKVWGQGKDRQYF
TRBV28,-,TRBJ1-4,-,TGTGCCAGCAGTCTAACAGGGTCAACTAATGAAAAACTGTTTTTT,CASSLTGSTNEKLFF
TRBV20-1,-,TRBJ1-1,-,TGCAGTGCTAGAGAGAACACTGAAGCTTTCTTT,CSARENTEAFF
TRBV5-6,-,TRBJ2-7,-,TGTGCCAGCAGCTTGACAGTTAGCGACGAGCAGTACTTC,CASSLTVSDEQYF
TRBV29-1,-,TRBJ2-7,-,TGCAGCGTCGCCGGAAGAGGCGCGATAGATGAGCAGTACTTC,CSVAGRGAIDEQYF
TRBV7-2,-,TRBJ2-7,-,TGTGCCAGCAGCGCCCCGGGACCTTCCCTTTACGAGCAGTACTTC,CASSAPGPSLYEQYF
TRBV7-6,-,TRBJ2-5,-,TGTGCCAGCAGACTAATGAGCGGAGAAGAGACCCAGTACTTC,CASRLMSGEETQYF
TRBV6-1,-,TRBJ1-5,-,TGTGCCAGCAGTGCACTTGGCAGGGGCCATCAGCCCCAGCATTTT,CASSALGRGHQPQHF
TRBV5-4,TRBD1,TRBJ2-7,-,TGTGCCAGCAGCTCTGGACAGGATTTAAACTACTACGAGCAGTACTTC,CASSSGQDLNYYEQYF
TRBV4-2,TRBD2,TRBJ2-1,-,TGTGCCAGCTTAGCAGCGGGGAGGGCCGGGGATGAGCAGTTCTTC,CASLAAGRAGDEQFF
TRBV5-6,TRBD1,TRBJ1-2,-,TGTGCCAGCAGCCCCGGGACAGTCTATGGCTACACCTTC,CASSPGTVYGYTF
TRBV7-3,-,TRBJ2-2,-,TGTGCCAGCAGCTTAAGCGTCACCGGGGAGCTGTTTTTT,CASSLSVTGELFF
TRBV14,-,TRBJ2-7,few,TGTGCCAGCAGCCATCTCTACGAGCAGTACTTC,CASSHLYEQYF
TRBV2,TRBD1,TRBJ1-5,-,TGTGCCAGCAGACAGGGGGCGAGCAATCAGCCCCAGCATTTT,CASRQGASNQPQHF
TRBV28,-,TRBJ1-5,-,TGTGCCAGCAGTTTAGGAGGGGGGTGGGATCAGCCCCAGCATTTT,CASSLGGGWDQPQHF
TRBV7-2,-,TRBJ2-7,-,TGTGCCAGCAGCTTAACAAGTGACAGGGAGGTTGGCGAGCAGTACTTC,CASSLTSDREVGEQYF
TRBV5-1,-,TRBJ1-1,-,TGCGCCAGCAGCTTGGGAAGGGTGGGTTTAGGGAGGACTGAAGCTTTCTTT,CASSLGRVGLGRTEAFF
TRBV6-5,TRBD1,TRBJ2-7,-,TGTGCCAGCAGAGTCGGACAGGGGGCTAGGTACGAGCAGTACTTC,CASRVGQGARYEQYF
TRBV5-4,-,TRBJ2-5,-,TGTGCCAGCAGCAATCAACTAGGGGGTGGCCAAGAGACCCAGTACTTC,CASSNQLGGGQETQYF
TRBV9,-,TRBJ1-5,-,TGTGCCAGCAGCGTAGGTGGGGTTAGCAATCAGCCCCAGCATTTT,CASSVGGVSNQPQHF
TRBV7-8,-,TRBJ2-7,few,TGTGCCAGCAGCTTAGGCAGATTAAATCCCTACGAGCAGTACTTC,CASSLGRLNPYEQYF
TRBV29-1,TRBD1,TRBJ2-2,-,TGCAGCGGCGCGACAGGGTCTAATACCGGGGAGCTGTTTTTT,CSGATGSNTGELFF
TRBV14,-,TRBJ2-1,-,TGTGCCAGCAGCGGAATCTACAATGAGCAGTTCTTC,CASSGIYNEQFF
TRBV19,TRBD2,TRBJ2-3,-,TGTGCCAGTAGTATAGATCCAGCGGGAGGGCAAGATACGCAGTATTTT,CASSIDPAGGQDTQYF
TRBV6-6,-,TRBJ2-7,once,TGTGCCAGCATCCCAGGGGCTCCTCCTGGCGAGCAGTACTTC,CASIPGAPPGEQYF
TRBV6-4,TRBD1,TRBJ2-2,-,TGTGCCAGCAGCTCACAGGGGGCGAGCACCGGGGAGCTGTTTTTT,CASSSQGASTGELFF
TRBV28,-,TRBJ2-7,-,TGTGCCAGCAGCCAGACAGGACTTACCTACGAGCAGTACTTC,CASSQTGLTYEQYF
TRBV29-1,TRBD2,TRBJ2-3,-,TGCAGCGTCACAGCGGGATTCACAGATACGCAGTATTTT,CSVTAGFTDTQYF
TRBV7-3,-,TRBJ2-5,once,TGTGCCAGCAGCGACCCTGGGTTGCCAGAGACCCAGTACTTC,CASSDPGLPETQYF
TRBV6-1,-,TRBJ2-3,-,TGTGCCAGCAGCGGAACTAGGTTGACAGATACGCAGTATTTT,CASSGTRLTDTQYF